This T cell receptor beta chain was found in a study of a mutant IDH1 vaccine in newly diagnosed glioma. TCRdb keeps only in-frame clones here, not all; method: immunoSEQ multiplex PCR. Of some 13,000 clones listed, roughly 79% are singletons. Germline V gives CDR1 MGHDK, CDR2 SYGVNS. The CDR3 contains 14 residues. V gave up 1 base and J gave up 0 bases, with 4 bases separating them. This clone occurred once. Its target is not known. Time point in this sample: week 47, end of study. It was 300 ug of mutant IDH1 20-mer peptide that made up each vaccine dose, given with topical imiquimod. The TCR sequence derives from a woman aged 40-49 years with glioma. The chain has TRBV25-1 and TRBJ1-5; D gene ambiguous. This material consisted of PBMCs, taken from a glioma patient whose treatment included an IDH1 peptide vaccine. The CDR3 loop is CASSEFNSNQPQHF. Here the CDR3 DNA reads TGTGCCAGCAGTGAATTTAATAGCAATCAGCCCCAGCATTTT.